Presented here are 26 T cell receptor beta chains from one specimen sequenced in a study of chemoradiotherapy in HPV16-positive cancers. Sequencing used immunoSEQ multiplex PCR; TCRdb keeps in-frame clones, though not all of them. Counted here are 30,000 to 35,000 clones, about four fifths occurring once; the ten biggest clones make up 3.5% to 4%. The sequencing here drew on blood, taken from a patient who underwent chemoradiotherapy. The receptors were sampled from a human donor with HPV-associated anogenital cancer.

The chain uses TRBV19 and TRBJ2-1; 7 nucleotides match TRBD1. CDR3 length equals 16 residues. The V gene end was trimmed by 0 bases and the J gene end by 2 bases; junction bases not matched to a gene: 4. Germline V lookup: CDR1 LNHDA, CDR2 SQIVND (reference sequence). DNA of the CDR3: TGTGCCAGTAGTATAGACAACAGGGGCCCCTACAATGAGCAGTTCTTC. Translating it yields CASSIDNRGPYNEQFF.

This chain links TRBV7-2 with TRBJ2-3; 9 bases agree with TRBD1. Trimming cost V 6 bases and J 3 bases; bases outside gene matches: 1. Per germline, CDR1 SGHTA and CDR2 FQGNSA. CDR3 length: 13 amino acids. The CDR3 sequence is CASRTGGTDTQYF. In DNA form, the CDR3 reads TGTGCCAGCAGGACAGGGGGGACAGATACGCAGTATTTT.

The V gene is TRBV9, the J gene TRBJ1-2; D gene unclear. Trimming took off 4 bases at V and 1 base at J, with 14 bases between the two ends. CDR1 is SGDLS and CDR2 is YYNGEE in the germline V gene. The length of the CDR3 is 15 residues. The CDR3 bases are TGTGCCAGCAGCCCCACTGCGTCAGTTAACTATGGCTACACCTTC. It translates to CASSPTASVNYGYTF.

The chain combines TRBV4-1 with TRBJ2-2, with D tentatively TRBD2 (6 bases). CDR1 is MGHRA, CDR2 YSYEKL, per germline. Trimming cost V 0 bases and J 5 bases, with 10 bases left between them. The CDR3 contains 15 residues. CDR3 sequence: CASSQEGGRTGELFF. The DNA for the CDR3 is TGCGCCAGCAGCCAAGAGGGGGGAAGGACCGGGGAGCTGTTTTTT.

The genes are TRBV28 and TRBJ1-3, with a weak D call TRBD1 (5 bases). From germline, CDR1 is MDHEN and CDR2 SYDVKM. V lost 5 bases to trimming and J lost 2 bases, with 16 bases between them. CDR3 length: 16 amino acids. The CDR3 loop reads CASSAAPGNPGNTIYF. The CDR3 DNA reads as TGTGCCAGCAGTGCAGCCCCAGGGAATCCTGGAAACACCATATATTTT.

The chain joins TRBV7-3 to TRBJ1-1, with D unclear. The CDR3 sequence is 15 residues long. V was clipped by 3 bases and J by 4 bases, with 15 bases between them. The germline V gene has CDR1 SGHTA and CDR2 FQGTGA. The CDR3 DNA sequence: TGTGCCAGCAGCTTGACCCTTAATGGCGGCACTGAAGCTTTCTTT. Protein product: CASSLTLNGGTEAFF.

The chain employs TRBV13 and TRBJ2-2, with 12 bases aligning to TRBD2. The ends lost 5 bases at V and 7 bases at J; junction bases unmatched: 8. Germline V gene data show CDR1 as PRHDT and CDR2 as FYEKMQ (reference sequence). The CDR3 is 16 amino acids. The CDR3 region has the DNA TGTGCCAGCAGCGCCCGACTAGCGGGGGAAGTCGGGGAGCTGTTTTTT. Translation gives CASSARLAGEVGELFF.

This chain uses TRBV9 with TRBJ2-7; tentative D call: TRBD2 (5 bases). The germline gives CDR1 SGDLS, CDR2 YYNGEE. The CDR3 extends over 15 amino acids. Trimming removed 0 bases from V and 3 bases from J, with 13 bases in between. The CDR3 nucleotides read TGTGCCAGCAGCGTAGGAGAGGGAATTTACTACGAGCAGTACTTC. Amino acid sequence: CASSVGEGIYYEQYF.

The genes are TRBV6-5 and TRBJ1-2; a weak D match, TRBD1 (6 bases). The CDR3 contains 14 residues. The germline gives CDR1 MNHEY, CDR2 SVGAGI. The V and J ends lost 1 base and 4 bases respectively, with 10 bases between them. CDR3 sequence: CASSYLGTSYGYTF. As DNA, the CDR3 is TGTGCCAGCAGTTACTTGGGGACAAGCTATGGCTACACCTTC.

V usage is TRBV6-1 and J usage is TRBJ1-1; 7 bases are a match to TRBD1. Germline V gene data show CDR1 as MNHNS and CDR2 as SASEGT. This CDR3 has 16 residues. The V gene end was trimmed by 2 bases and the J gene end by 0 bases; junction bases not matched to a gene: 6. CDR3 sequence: CASSERYRGMNTEAFF. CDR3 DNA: TGTGCCAGCAGTGAAAGGTACAGGGGCATGAACACTGAAGCTTTCTTT.

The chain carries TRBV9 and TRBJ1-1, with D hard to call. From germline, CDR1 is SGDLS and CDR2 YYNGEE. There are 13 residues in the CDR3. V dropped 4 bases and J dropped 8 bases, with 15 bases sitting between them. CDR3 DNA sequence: TGTGCCAGCAGCACCGACACTCGGTCCGAAGCTTTCTTT. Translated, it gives CASSTDTRSEAFF.

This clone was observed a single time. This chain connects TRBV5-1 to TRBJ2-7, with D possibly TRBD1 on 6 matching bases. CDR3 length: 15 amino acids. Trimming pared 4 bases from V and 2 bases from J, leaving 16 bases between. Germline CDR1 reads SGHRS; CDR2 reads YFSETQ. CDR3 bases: TGCGCCAGCAGCCGGAGAGGACAGAGCACCTACGAGCAGTACTTC. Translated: CASSRRGQSTYEQYF.

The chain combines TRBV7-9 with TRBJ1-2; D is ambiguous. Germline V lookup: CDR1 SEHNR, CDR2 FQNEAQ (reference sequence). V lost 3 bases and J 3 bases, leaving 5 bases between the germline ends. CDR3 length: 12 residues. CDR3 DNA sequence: TGTGCCAGCAGCTTTACGGACTATGGCTACACCTTC. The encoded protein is CASSFTDYGYTF.

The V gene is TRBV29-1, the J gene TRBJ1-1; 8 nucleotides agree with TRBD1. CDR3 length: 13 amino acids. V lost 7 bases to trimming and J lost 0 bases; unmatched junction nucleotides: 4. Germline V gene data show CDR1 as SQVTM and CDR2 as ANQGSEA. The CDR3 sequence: CSATGQVNTEAFF. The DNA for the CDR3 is TGCAGCGCAACGGGACAGGTGAACACTGAAGCTTTCTTT.

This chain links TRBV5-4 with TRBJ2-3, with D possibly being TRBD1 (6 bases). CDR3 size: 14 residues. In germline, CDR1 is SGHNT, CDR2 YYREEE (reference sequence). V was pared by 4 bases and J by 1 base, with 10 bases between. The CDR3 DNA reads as TGTGCCAGCAGCCCGTCAGGGGGCACAGATACGCAGTATTTT. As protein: CASSPSGGTDTQYF.

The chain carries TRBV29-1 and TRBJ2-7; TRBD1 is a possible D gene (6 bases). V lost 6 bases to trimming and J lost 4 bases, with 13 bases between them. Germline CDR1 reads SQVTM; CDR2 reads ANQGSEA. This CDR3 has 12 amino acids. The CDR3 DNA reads TGCAGCGTGGTACTAGGGGGTTACGAGCAGTACTTC. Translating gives CSVVLGGYEQYF.

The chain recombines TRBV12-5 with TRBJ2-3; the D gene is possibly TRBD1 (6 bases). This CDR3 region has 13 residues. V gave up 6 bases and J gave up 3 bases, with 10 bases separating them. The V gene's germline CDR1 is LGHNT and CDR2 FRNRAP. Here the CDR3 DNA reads TGTGCTAGTGGCTACAGGGAAACAGATACGCAGTATTTT. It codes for CASGYRETDTQYF.

CDR3 sequence (DNA): TGTGCCAGCTCACCCGTGGAGGCAAGGAGGGAGTATTTT. Its translation is CASSPVEARREYF. The rearrangement joins TRBV18 to TRBJ2-3; D is possibly TRBD2 (6 bases). The CDR3 contains 13 residues. The ends were cut back, 3 bases at V and 13 bases at J, with 17 bases in the middle. Germline V gives CDR1 KGHSH, CDR2 LQKENI.

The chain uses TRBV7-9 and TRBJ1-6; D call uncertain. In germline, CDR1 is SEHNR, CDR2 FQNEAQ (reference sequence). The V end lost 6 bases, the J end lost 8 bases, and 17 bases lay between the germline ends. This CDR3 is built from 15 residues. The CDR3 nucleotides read TGTGCCAGCAGACCCGCGGGAGGCGGGGATTCACCCCTCCACTTT. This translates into CASRPAGGGDSPLHF. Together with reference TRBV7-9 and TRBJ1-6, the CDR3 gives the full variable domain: DTGVSQNPRHKITKRGQNVTFRCDPISEHNRLYWYRQTLGQGPEFLTYFQNEAQLEKSRLLSDRFSAERPKGSFSTLEIQRTEQGDSAMYLCASRPAGGGDSPLHFGNGTRLTVT.

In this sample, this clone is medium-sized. Here the CDR3 reads CASSERGAQETQYF. As DNA, the CDR3 is TGTGCCAGCAGTGAGCGGGGGGCACAAGAGACCCAGTACTTC. This chain joins TRBV2 and TRBJ2-5, with 8 bases aligning to TRBD2. Germline lookup yields CDR1 SNHLY and CDR2 FYNNEI. With 3 bases clipped from V and 2 bases from J, the junction kept 2 bases outside the gene matches. This CDR3 contains 14 residues. Using reference TRBV2 and TRBJ2-5 for the parts outside the CDR3, the full variable domain is EPEVTQTPSHQVTQMGQEVILRCVPISNHLYFYWYRQILGQKVEFLVSFYNNEISEKSEIFDDQFSVERPDGSNFTLKIRSTKLEDSAMYFCASSERGAQETQYFGPGTRLLVL.

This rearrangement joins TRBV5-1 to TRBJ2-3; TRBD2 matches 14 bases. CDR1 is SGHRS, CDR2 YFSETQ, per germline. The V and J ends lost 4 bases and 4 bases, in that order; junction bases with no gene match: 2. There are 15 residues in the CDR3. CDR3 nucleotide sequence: TGCGCCAGCAGCCCGGGACTAGCGGGGGCAGATACGCAGTATTTT. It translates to CASSPGLAGADTQYF.

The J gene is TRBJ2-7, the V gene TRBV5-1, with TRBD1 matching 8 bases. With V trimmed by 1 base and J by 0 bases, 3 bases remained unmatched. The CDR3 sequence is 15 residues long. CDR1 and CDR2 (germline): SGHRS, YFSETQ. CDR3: CASSLYGTGSYEQYF. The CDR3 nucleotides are TGCGCCAGCAGCTTGTACGGGACAGGCTCCTACGAGCAGTACTTC.

CDR3 region: CASSLGQGLEAFF. CDR3 DNA sequence: TGTGCCAGCAGCTTAGGACAGGGTCTTGAAGCTTTCTTT. The rearrangement uses TRBV7-8 and TRBJ1-1, with TRBD1 matching 7 bases. Germline-derived CDR1 and CDR2 are SGHVS and FQNEAQ. CDR3 length: 13 residues. Unmatched junction bases numbered 3, after V lost 1 base and J lost 7 bases.

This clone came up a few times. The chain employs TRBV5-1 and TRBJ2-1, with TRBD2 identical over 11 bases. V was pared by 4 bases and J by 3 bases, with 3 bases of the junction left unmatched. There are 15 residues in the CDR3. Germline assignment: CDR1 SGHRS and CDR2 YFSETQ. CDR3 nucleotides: TGCGCCAGCAGCCCTAGCGGGGGGCACTACAATGAGCAGTTCTTC. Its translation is CASSPSGGHYNEQFF.

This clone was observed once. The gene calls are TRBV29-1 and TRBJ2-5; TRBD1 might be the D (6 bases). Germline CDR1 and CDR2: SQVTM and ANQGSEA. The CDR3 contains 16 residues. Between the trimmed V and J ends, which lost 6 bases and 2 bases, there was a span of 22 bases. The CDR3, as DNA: TGCAGCGTAAATAGGGCAACAGGGAAAGATCAAGAGACCCAGTACTTC. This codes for CSVNRATGKDQETQYF.

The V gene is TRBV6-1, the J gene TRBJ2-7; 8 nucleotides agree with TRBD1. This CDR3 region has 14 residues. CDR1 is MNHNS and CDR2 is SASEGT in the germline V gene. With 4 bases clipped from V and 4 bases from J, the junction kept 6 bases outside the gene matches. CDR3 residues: CASSGRGQGYEQYF. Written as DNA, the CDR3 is TGTGCCAGCAGTGGCAGGGGGCAAGGATACGAGCAGTACTTC.